This T cell receptor beta chain was captured in a study of circulating CD8 cells and anti-PD-1 response in melanoma. Study-wide context: Treatment was intravenous nivolumab at 3 mg/kg every 2 weeks. General study results and limits: Peptide assays on expanded sorted subsets replaced tumor-based reactivity testing. Published repertoire comparisons used only baseline and M1 samples.

Each library started from 15 ng of total RNA using the QIAseq Immune Repertoire TCR panel. Via MiXCR, TCRdb re-called the reads, giving one row per CDR3 protein. The data contain about 420 distinct CDR3 sequences, about 6.7% of them singletons. From live CD3+CD8+TCRalphabeta+ cells, four PD-1 and/or TIGIT subsets were sorted. On this clonotype: What it binds is not known.

Germline V gives CDR1 SGHRS, CDR2 YFSETQ. V lost 5 bases and J lost 5; bases outside the gene matches: 22. The CDR3 runs 18 residues. The sequence was collected from a human donor with melanoma. Sequences were derived from CD8+ T cells from PBMCs, sampled at baseline or after one month of anti-PD-1 therapy (not recorded which). This sequence joins TRBV5-1 and TRBJ2-7; 7 nucleotides agree with TRBD1. In nucleotides, the CDR3 is TGCGCCAGCAGGCAACACCTACCACAGGGGAATTTAGTCCACGAGCAGTACTTC. Protein: CASRQHLPQGNLVHEQYF.